A single T cell receptor (beta chain) is shown here with its context. Its antigen is unidentified. TCRdb's table, derived via immunoSEQ multiplex PCR, lists solely in-frame clones and lacks some. The sample contains 650,000 to 700,000 clones, about 90% of which appear only once. These data are taken from a study of shared clonotypes between healthy human individuals. J gave up 8 bases and V 3 bases, and 12 bases lay outside the gene matches. The CDR3 runs 15 residues. Germline lookup yields CDR1 SGHAT and CDR2 FQNNGV. CD8 memory merged CD45RO+ cells and CCR7-negative CD45RA+ TemRA cells into one population. Study-level findings and limits: In this cohort, only blood was sampled, and tissue repertoires likely differ. A limitation of the genetic and exposure-history diversity represented arose from few donors. Naive subsets, compared against memory subsets, generally had larger estimated richness values.

The chain uses TRBV11-2 and TRBJ1-2; 7 bases align to TRBD1. The sequenced sample consisted of memory CD8+ T cells from PBMCs. The subset is: CD45RO+ cells pooled with CCR7-negative TemRA cells. This clonotype was sampled from a man aged 18 to 29 in good health. Some clones in this sample may be carry-over from other donors' samples. This chain's CDR3 is CASSLNRGISKGYTF. The CDR3 DNA sequence: TGTGCCAGCAGCTTGAACAGGGGAATTTCAAAAGGCTACACCTTC.